This T cell receptor beta chain was sequenced for a study of cytomegalovirus exposure and HLA in healthy donors. Whole-study context: In an early release, HLA-typed donors contributed 77 million or so unique TCR sequences.

Healthy bone marrow donors formed the donor group. With 60 Vbeta and 13 Jbeta primers, the PCR was carried out. TCRdb's table, derived via immunoSEQ multiplex PCR, lists solely in-frame clones and lacks some. The profile shows some 150,000 clones, roughly 80% of them singletons. The V end was cut by 4 bases, the J end by 2 bases, with 10 bases between. The CDR3 is 13 residues long. Germline V gene lookup returns CDR1 SGHRS and CDR2 YFSETQ. The V gene is TRBV5-1, the J gene TRBJ2-7; no clear D. This clonotype was obtained from a man aged 30 to 45 in good health and CMV-seronegative. The sequenced material came from PBMCs. The CDR3 DNA reads TGCGCCAGCAGCCCGGTTGGGCCCTACGAGCAGTACTTC. Protein: CASSPVGPYEQYF.